The 16 T cell receptor beta chains below were found in one sample sequenced in a study of CXCR3-negative and CXCR3-positive naive CD8 T cells. No antigen has been assigned to these receptors. The TRB cDNA libraries were prepared by 5' RACE with UMI labels. Using the 5' RACE reads, TCRdb records one entry per CDR3 protein without DNA. The ten top clones account for around 0.62%, within a sample of around 80,000 distinct CDR3 sequences. General study points: Compared with CXCR3-negative naive cells, CXCR3-positive naive cells showed more hydrophobic TRB CDR3s.

Sequenced input: naive CXCR3+ CD8+ T cells from blood. Subset reported: CD45RO-CCR7+CD27+CD95- naive CD8+ T cells expressing CXCR3 (TNR3+). The receptors derive from a human donor in good health. Some clones in this sample may be carry-over from other donors' samples.

V gene TRBV4-1 combines with J gene TRBJ2-7. The CDR3 has 17 residues. The germline gives CDR1 MGHRA, CDR2 YSYEKL. This CDR3 reads CASSQEPQALGSYEQYF.

The chain carries TRBV24-1 and TRBJ1-2; TCRdb reports TRBD1, a call that lacks DNA to check it against. Per germline, CDR1 KGHDR and CDR2 SFDVKD. This CDR3 is built from 13 residues. CDR3 in amino acids: CATSASDRSGYTF.

This chain connects TRBV15 to TRBJ1-2; absent DNA, TCRdb's TRBD1 call cannot be checked. This CDR3 spans 16 amino acids. Germline CDR1 is LNHNV and CDR2 is YYDKDF (reference sequence). The CDR3 reads CATSRDPRDSNYGYTF.

The J gene is TRBJ2-2, the V gene TRBV15. The CDR3 is made up of 14 amino acids. The germline CDR1 and CDR2 sequences are LNHNV and YYDKDF (reference sequence). CDR3 residues: CATSSLLGPGELFF. Full variable domain (missing parts from reference TRBV15 and TRBJ2-2): DAMVIQNPRYQVTQFGKPVTLSCSQTLNHNVMYWYQQKSSQAPKLLFHYYDKDFNNEADTPDNFQSRRPNTSFCFLDIRSPGLGDTAMYLCATSSLLGPGELFFGEGSRLTVL.

The chain joins TRBV14 to TRBJ2-1; TCRdb proposes TRBD2, but this gene call is untestable without DNA. The CDR3 covers 15 residues. The germline V gene has CDR1 SGHDN and CDR2 FVKESK. CDR3 region: CASSQDQGLGNEQFF.

This chain joins TRBV13 and TRBJ1-1. Germline loops: CDR1 PRHDT, CDR2 FYEKMQ (reference sequence). The CDR3 extends over 13 amino acids. The CDR3 sequence: CASSWTTGTEAFF.

The CDR3 sequence is CASSLGAVNEQFF. The genes are TRBV6-2 or TRBV6-3 and TRBJ2-1; TCRdb outputs TRBD1, but without DNA this stays unchecked. Germline CDR1 and CDR2: MNHEY and SVGEGT. This CDR3 has 13 amino acids.

The chain couples TRBV7-9 to TRBJ2-1; TCRdb outputs TRBD2, but without DNA this stays unchecked. From germline, CDR1 is SEHNR and CDR2 FQNEAQ (reference sequence). The CDR3 is 16 residues long. The CDR3 sequence: CASSFYSLAGGHEQFF.

This chain connects TRBV28 to TRBJ2-7; the TCRdb D gene call, TRBD1, has no DNA to confirm it. Per the germline V gene, CDR1 is MDHEN and CDR2 is SYDVKM. This CDR3 has 15 amino acids. This chain's CDR3 is CASSYDRVFPHEQYF.

This sequence joins TRBV6-5 and TRBJ1-1; TCRdb returns TRBD1, unconfirmable since there is no DNA. CDR3 length: 13 residues. Germline values: CDR1 MNHEY, CDR2 SVGAGI. CDR3 region: CASTQGGSTEAFF.

CDR3 amino acids: CASSYAPEGTDGYTF. V is TRBV6-5 and J is TRBJ1-2. The CDR3 runs 15 residues. Germline V gives CDR1 MNHEY, CDR2 SVGAGI.

This chain uses TRBV2 with TRBJ1-4; TCRdb outputs TRBD1, but without DNA this stays unchecked. There are 15 residues in the CDR3. Germline CDR1 SNHLY, CDR2 FYNNEI. Here the CDR3 reads CASSDSGGAREKLFF.

The CDR3: CASTGLKRVDTDTQYF. This chain uses TRBV12-3 or TRBV12-4 with TRBJ2-3; TCRdb calls TRBD1, which cannot be checked without DNA. The CDR3 covers 16 residues.

The rearrangement links TRBV5-1 to TRBJ2-5; TCRdb names TRBD2, which stays unverified in the absence of DNA. The germline CDR1 and CDR2 sequences are SGHRS and YFSETQ. The CDR3 loop spans 15 amino acids. This chain's CDR3 is CASSFKGGLQETQYF. Full variable domain (missing parts from reference TRBV5-1 and TRBJ2-5): KAGVTQTPRYLIKTRGQQVTLSCSPISGHRSVSWYQQTPGQGLQFLFEYFSETQRNKGNFPGRFSGRQFSNSRSEMNVSTLELGDSALYLCASSFKGGLQETQYFGPGTRLLVL.

V gene TRBV5-1 combines with J gene TRBJ2-7; TCRdb gives TRBD2 as the D gene, but with no DNA this cannot be confirmed. The CDR3 length is 14 residues. Germline V gives CDR1 SGHRS, CDR2 YFSETQ. This CDR3 reads CASSLEALFYEQYF.

V and J are TRBV6-6 and TRBJ2-2. The germline CDR1 and CDR2 sequences are MNHNY and SVGAGI (reference sequence). This CDR3 spans 13 amino acids. CDR3 sequence reads: CASSYLGTGELFF.